This T cell receptor beta chain was identified in a study of Graves' ophthalmopathy and Graves' hyperthyroidism. Germline V gives CDR1 SGDLS, CDR2 YYNGEE. There are 14 residues in the CDR3. The V end lost 2 bases, the J end lost 5 bases, and 13 bases lay between the germline ends. The table lists this clonotype with many counts. The sequenced template was RNA, covering the TCR beta CDR3 region. First-round RT-PCR with HTBI primers preceded a second-round multiplex PCR. TCRdb independently ran MiXCR on the multiplex PCR reads; one entry per CDR3 protein. The sample yields a few hundred thousand distinct CDR3 sequences, 21% seen once.

V and J are TRBV9 and TRBJ2-5, with D maybe TRBD1 (7 bases). Material: peripheral blood. The receptor was derived from a young woman with stable Graves' hyperthyroidism. CDR3 region: CASSVGGGLETQYF. In DNA form, the CDR3 reads TGTGCCAGCAGCGTTGGAGGGGGCCTCGAGACCCAGTACTTC.